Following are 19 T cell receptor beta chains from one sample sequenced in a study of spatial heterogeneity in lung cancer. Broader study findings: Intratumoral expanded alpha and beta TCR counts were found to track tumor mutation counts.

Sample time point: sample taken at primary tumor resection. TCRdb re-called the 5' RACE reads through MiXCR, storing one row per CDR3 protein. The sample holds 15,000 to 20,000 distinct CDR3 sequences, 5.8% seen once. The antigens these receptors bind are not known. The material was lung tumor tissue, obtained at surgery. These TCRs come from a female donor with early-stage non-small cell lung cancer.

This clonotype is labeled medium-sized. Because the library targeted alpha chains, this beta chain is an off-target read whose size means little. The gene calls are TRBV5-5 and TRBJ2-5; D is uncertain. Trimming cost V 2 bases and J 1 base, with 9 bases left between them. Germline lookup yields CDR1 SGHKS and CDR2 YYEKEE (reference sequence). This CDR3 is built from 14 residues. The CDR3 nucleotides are TGTGCCAGCAGCTTCGCCGGTCTCCAAGAGACCCAGTACTTC. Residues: CASSFAGLQETQYF.

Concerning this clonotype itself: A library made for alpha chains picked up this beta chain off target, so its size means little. Here the CDR3 reads CASLWRGNYGYTF. CDR3 DNA: TGCGCCAGTCTATGGAGGGGTAACTATGGCTACACCTTC. This chain connects TRBV5-1 to TRBJ1-2, with a tentative D call TRBD1 (5 bases). Germline CDR1 is SGHRS and CDR2 is YFSETQ. The CDR3 is made up of 13 amino acids. Trimming left V 8 bases short and J 1 base short, with 12 bases between.

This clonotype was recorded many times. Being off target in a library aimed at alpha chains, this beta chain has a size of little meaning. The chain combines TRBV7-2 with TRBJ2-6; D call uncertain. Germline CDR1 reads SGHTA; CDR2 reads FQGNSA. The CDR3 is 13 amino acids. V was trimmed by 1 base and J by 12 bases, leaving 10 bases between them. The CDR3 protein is CASSLEPRRVLTF. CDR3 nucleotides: TGTGCCAGCAGCTTAGAGCCCCGCCGCGTCCTGACTTTC. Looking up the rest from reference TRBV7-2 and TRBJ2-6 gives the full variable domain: GAGVSQSPSNKVTEKGKDVELRCDPISGHTALYWYRQSLGQGLEFLIYFQGNSAPDKSGLPSDRFSAERTGGSVSTLTIQRTQQEDSAVYLCASSLEPRRVLTFGAGSRLTVL.

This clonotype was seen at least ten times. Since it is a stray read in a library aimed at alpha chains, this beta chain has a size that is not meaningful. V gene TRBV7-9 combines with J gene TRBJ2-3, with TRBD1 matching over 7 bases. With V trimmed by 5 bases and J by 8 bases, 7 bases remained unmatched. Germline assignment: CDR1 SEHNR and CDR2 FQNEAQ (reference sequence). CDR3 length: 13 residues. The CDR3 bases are TGTGCCAGCAGCCCGTCGACAGGGTCTACGCAGTATTTT. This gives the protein CASSPSTGSTQYF.

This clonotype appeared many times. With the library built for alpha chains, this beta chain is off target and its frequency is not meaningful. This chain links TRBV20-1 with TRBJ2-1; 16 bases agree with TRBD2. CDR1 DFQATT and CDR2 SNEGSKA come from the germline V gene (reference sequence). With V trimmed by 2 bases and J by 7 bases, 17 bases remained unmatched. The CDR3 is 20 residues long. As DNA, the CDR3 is TGCAGTGCTAGACTAATACCGGGACTAGCGGGAGGGCCAACAGGGAATGAGCAGTTCTTC. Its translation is CSARLIPGLAGGPTGNEQFF.

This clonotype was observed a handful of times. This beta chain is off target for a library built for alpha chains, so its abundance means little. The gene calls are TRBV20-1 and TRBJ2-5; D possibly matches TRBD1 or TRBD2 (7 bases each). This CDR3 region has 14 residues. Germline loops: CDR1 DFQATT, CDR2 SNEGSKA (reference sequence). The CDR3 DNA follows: TGCAGCGCTCGGGGGGACAGCCACCAAGAGACCCAGTACTTC. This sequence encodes CSARGDSHQETQYF.

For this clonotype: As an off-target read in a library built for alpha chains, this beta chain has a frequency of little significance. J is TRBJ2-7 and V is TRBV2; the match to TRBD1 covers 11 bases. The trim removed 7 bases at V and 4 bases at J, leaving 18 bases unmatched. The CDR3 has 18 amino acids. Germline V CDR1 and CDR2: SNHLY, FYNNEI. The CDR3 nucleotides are TGTGCCAGCAATAAGCCCGGGACAGGGGGTAACCGGGGGTACGAGCAGTACTTC. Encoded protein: CASNKPGTGGNRGYEQYF.

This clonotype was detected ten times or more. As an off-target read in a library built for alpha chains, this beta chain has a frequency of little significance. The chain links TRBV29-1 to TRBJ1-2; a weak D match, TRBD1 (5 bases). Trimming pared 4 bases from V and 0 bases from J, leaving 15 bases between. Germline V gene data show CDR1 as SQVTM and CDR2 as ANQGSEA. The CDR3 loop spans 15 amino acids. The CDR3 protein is CSVAPGGTANYGYTF. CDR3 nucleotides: TGCAGCGTTGCCCCTGGGGGGACGGCTAACTATGGCTACACCTTC. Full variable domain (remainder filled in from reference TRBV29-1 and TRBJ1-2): SAVISQKPSRDICQRGTSLTIQCQVDSQVTMMFWYRQQPGQSLTLIATANQGSEATYESGFVIDKFPISRPNLTFSTLTVSNMSPEDSSIYLCSVAPGGTANYGYTFGSGTRLTVV.

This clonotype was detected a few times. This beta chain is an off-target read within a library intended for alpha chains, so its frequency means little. CDR3 sequence: CASSTGAGISTGELFF. The DNA of the CDR3 is TGCGCCAGCAGCACCGGAGCCGGGATTTCCACCGGGGAGCTGTTTTTT. The chain carries TRBV5-1 and TRBJ2-2, with D perhaps TRBD2 (5 bases). Germline V lookup: CDR1 SGHRS, CDR2 YFSETQ. This CDR3 spans 16 amino acids. Trimming took off 4 bases at V and 4 bases at J, with 17 bases between the two ends. Filled out from reference TRBV5-1 and TRBJ2-2, the complete variable domain reads KAGVTQTPRYLIKTRGQQVTLSCSPISGHRSVSWYQQTPGQGLQFLFEYFSETQRNKGNFPGRFSGRQFSNSRSEMNVSTLELGDSALYLCASSTGAGISTGELFFGEGSRLTVL.

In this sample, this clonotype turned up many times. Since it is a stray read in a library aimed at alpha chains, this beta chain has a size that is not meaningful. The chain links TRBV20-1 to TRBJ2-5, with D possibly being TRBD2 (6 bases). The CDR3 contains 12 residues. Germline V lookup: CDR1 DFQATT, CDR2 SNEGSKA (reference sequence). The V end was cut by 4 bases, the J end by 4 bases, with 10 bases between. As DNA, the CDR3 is TGCAGTGCTACTATGGGGGGAGAGACCCAGTACTTC. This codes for CSATMGGETQYF.

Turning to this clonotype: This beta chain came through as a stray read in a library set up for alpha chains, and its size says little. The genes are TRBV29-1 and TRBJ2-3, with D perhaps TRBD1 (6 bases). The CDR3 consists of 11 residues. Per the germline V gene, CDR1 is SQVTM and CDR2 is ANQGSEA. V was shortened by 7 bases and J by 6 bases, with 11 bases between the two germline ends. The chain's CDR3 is CSGGQRDTQYF. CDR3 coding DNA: TGCAGCGGTGGACAGAGGGATACGCAGTATTTT.

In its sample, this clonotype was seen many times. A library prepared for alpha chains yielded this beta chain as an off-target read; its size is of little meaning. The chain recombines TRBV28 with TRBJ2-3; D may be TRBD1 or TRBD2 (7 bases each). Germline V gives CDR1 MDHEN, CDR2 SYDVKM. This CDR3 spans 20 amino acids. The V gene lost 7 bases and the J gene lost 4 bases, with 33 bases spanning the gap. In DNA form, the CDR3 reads TGTGCCAGCAATACCGCCGGGACAGAGCTCCTAGCGGAAAGCCCAGATACGCAGTATTTT. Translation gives CASNTAGTELLAESPDTQYF. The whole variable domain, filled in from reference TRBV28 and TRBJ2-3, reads DVKVTQSSRYLVKRTGEKVFLECVQDMDHENMFWYRQDPGLGLRLIYFSYDVKMKEKGDIPEGYSVSREKKERFSLILESASTNQTSMYLCASNTAGTELLAESPDTQYFGPGTRLTVL.

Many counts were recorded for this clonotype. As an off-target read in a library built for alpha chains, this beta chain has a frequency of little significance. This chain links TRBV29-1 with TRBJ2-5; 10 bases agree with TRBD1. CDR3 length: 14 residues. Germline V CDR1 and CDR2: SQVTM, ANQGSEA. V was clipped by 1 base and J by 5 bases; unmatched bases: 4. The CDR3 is CSVEGTGGLETQYF. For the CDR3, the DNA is TGCAGCGTTGAAGGGACAGGGGGTTTGGAGACCCAGTACTTC.

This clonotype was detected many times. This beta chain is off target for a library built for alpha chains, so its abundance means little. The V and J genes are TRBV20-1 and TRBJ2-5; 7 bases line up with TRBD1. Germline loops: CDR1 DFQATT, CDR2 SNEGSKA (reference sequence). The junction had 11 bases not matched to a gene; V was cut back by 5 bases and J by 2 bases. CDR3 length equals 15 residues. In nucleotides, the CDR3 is TGCAGTGCTTTAACATCGACAGGGCCTCAAGAGACCCAGTACTTC. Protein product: CSALTSTGPQETQYF.

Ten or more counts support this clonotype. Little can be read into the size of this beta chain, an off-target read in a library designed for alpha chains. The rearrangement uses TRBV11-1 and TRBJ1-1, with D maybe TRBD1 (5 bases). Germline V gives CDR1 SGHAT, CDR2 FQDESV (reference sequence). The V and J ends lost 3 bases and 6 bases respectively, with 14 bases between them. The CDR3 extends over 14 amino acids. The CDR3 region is CASSFKGGDSEAFF. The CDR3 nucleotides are TGTGCCAGCAGCTTTAAGGGAGGGGACTCTGAAGCTTTCTTT.

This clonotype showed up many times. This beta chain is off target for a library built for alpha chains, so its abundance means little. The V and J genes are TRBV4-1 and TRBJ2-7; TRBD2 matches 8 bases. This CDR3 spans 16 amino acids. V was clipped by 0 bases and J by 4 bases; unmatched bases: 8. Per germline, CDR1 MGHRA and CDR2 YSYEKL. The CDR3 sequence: CASSQDPGGRIYEQYF. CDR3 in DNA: TGCGCCAGCAGCCAAGATCCGGGAGGGCGAATATACGAGCAGTACTTC.

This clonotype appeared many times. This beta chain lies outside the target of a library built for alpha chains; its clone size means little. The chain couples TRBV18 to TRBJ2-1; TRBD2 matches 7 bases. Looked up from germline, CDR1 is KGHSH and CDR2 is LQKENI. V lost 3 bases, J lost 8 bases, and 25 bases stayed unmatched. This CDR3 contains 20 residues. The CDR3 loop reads CASSPGGGIRDFYFTDEQFF. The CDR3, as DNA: TGTGCCAGCTCACCTGGGGGGGGTATCCGGGACTTTTATTTCACCGATGAGCAGTTCTTC. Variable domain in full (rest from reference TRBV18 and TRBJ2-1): NAGVMQNPRHLVRRRGQEARLRCSPMKGHSHVYWYRQLPEEGLKFMVYLQKENIIDESGMPKERFSAEFPKEGPSILRIQQVVRGDSAAYFCASSPGGGIRDFYFTDEQFFGPGTRLTVL.

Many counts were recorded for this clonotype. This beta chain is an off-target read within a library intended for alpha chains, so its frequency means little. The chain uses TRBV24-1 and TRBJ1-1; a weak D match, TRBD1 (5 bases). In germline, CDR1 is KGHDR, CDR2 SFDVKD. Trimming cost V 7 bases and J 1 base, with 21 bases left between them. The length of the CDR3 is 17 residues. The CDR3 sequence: CATSRRTTMDTNTEAFF. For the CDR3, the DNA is TGTGCCACCAGCAGAAGAACGACGATGGACACGAACACTGAAGCTTTCTTT.

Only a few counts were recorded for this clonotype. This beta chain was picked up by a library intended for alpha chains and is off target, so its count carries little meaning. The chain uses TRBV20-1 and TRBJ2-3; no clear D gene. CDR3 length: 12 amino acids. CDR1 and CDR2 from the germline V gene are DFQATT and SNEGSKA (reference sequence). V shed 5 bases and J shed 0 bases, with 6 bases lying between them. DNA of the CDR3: TGCAGTGCTTTCGCTAGCACAGATACGCAGTATTTT. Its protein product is CSAFASTDTQYF.